The source of this T cell receptor beta chain is a study of shared clonotypes between healthy human individuals. Profiling relied on immunoSEQ multiplex PCR, and the TCRdb table lists in-frame clones only, not all of them. The repertoire has roughly 2.1 million clones, around 93% of them found once; the top ten carry under 2%. Naive CD8 cells comprised CD45RO-negative, CCR7-positively selected cells, excluding terminally differentiated effector memory CD45RA+ cells. This clone occurred once. Per germline, CDR1 GTSNPN and CDR2 SVGIG (reference sequence). The CDR3 is 12 residues long. V lost 4 bases, J lost 12 bases, and 16 bases lay in between.

The chain has TRBV30 and TRBJ2-1; maybe TRBD2 (6 bases). The receptor was isolated from a man younger than 30 in good health. Some clones in this sample may be carry-over from other donors' samples. The specimen sequenced was naive CD8+ T cells from PBMCs. CDR3 nucleotides: TGTGCCTGGATACCAGACGGGAGTGGGCAGTTCTTC. Protein product: CAWIPDGSGQFF. Complete variable domain (other parts from reference TRBV30 and TRBJ2-1): SQTIHQWPATLVQPVGSPLSLECTVEGTSNPNLYWYRQAAGRGLQLLFYSVGIGQISSEVPQNLSASRPQDRQFILSSKKLLLSDSGFYLCAWIPDGSGQFFGPGTRLTVL.